This TCR beta chain was identified in a study of T-cell reconstitution after alpha-beta-depleted transplantation in children. Overall study results and limits: T-cell numbers and diversity one year post-transplant derived largely from freshly generated T cells. Surviving recipient T cells and thymic progenitors underlay high day-60 TCRbeta diversity in some patients. Expanded clones from the graft, numbering several hundred, reportedly supplied alpha-beta T cells about two months after transplant.

This clonotype was counted at least ten times. What it binds is unknown. A library of TCRbeta sequences, prepared with unique molecular identifiers, was generated. TCRdb reprocessed the PCR reads via MiXCR and lists one record per CDR3 protein. The sample has 450,000 to 700,000 distinct CDR3 sequences; 20% to 30% are singletons. V lost 4 bases, J lost 4 bases, and 18 bases lay in between. Germline V lookup: CDR1 SGHRS, CDR2 YFSETQ. The CDR3 covers 16 residues. The sample here was PBMCs, taken before TCRalphabeta/CD19-depleted stem cell transplant. V is TRBV5-1 and J is TRBJ1-5, with D possibly being TRBD1 (5 bases). The receptor was isolated from a boy in the first two years of life with Wiskott-Aldrich syndrome, due to receive a stem cell transplant. CDR3 residues: CASSPSPRERNQPQHF. In nucleotides, the CDR3 is TGCGCCAGCAGCCCAAGCCCCAGGGAAAGAAATCAGCCCCAGCATTTT.